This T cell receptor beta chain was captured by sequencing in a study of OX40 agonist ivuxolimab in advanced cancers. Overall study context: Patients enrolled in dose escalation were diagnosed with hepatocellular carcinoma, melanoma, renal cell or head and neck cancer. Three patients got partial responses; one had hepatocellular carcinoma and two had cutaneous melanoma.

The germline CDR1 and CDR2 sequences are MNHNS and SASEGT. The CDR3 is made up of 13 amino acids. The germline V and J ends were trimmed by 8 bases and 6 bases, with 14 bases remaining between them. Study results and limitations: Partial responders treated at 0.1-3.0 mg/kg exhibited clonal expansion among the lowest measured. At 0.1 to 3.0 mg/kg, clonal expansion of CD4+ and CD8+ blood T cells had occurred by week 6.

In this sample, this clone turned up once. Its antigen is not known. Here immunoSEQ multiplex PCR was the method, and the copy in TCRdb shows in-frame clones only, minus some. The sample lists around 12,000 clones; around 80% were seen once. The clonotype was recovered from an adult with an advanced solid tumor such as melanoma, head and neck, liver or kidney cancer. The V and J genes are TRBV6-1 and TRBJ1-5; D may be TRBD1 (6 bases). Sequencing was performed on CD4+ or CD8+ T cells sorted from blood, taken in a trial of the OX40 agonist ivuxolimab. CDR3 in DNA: TGTGCCAGCGCCCCAGGGGTAGGTCAGCCCCAGCATTTT. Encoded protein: CASAPGVGQPQHF.